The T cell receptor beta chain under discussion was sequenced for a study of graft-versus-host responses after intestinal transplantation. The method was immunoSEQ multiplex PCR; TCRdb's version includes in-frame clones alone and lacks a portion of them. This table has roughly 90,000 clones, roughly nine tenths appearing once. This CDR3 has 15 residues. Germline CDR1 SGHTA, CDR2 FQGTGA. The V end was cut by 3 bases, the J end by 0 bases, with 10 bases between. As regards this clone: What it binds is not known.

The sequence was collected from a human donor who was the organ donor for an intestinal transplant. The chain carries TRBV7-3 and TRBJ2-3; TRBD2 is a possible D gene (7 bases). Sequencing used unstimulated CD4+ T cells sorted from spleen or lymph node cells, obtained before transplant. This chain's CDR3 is CASSFRGASTDTQYF. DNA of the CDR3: TGTGCCAGCAGCTTCCGGGGGGCTAGCACAGATACGCAGTATTTT.